These T cell receptor beta chains were read from a single sample in a study of cytomegalovirus exposure and HLA in healthy donors. Data came from immunoSEQ multiplex PCR; TCRdb stores just in-frame clones and leaves some out. The sample has about 120,000 clones, 15% seen once. The sequencing input was PBMCs. The receptor source for this set is a woman aged 18-29 years in good health and CMV-seronegative. The CDR3 runs from the conserved cysteine through the conserved F or W. The D gene is left open where the match is weak. Rows may omit the clone size; those that give it use once, few, many or a size class.

D gene,clone size,J gene,V gene,CDR3 protein,CDR3 DNA
TRBD2,.,TRBJ2-5,TRBV5-4,CASSGSGRAGETQYF,TGTGCCAGCAGCGGTAGCGGGAGGGCCGGAGAGACCCAGTACTTC
TRBD1,.,TRBJ2-7,TRBV7-8,CASTELPPGTVVYEQYF,TGTGCCAGCACTGAGCTCCCTCCCGGGACAGTGGTTTACGAGCAGTACTTC
TRBD2,.,TRBJ2-1,TRBV29-1,CSVEGTGGRNEQFF,TGCAGCGTTGAAGGGACGGGGGGGCGTAATGAGCAGTTCTTC
.,.,TRBJ1-2,TRBV6-5,CASSYSSIGTGNGYTF,TGTGCCAGCAGTTACTCGTCCATCGGAACGGGGAATGGCTACACCTTC
TRBD1,.,TRBJ1-3,TRBV11-2,CASSLAGGDGNTIYF,TGTGCCAGCAGCTTAGCAGGGGGCGACGGAAACACCATATATTTT
TRBD1,few,TRBJ2-2,TRBV15,CATSSRDRPIANTGELFF,TGTGCCACCAGCAGCCGGGACAGGCCCATCGCGAACACCGGGGAGCTGTTTTTT
.,few,TRBJ1-1,TRBV20-1,CSASHREEAFF,TGCAGTGCTAGCCACAGGGAGGAAGCTTTCTTT
.,.,TRBJ2-3,TRBV7-3,CASSLSGSTDTQYF,TGTGCCAGCAGTCTAAGCGGGAGCACAGATACGCAGTATTTT
TRBD1,once,TRBJ2-3,TRBV5-1,CASTRGGGDTQYF,TGCGCCAGCACCAGAGGGGGCGGAGATACGCAGTATTTT
TRBD2,once,TRBJ2-1,TRBV7-9,CASSLGGGYNEQFF,TGTGCCAGCAGCTTAGGGGGGGGCTACAATGAGCAGTTCTTC
.,.,TRBJ1-4,TRBV7-2,CASSLGPLNEKLFF,TGTGCCAGCAGCTTAGGGCCTTTGAATGAAAAACTGTTTTTT
.,few,TRBJ1-5,TRBV27,CASSRGSALQPQHF,TGTGCCAGCAGTAGGGGCTCCGCCCTACAGCCCCAGCATTTT
TRBD1,few,TRBJ2-7,TRBV7-8,CASSITGDGNEQYF,TGTGCCAGCAGCATCACAGGGGACGGAAACGAGCAGTACTTC
.,few,TRBJ1-6,TRBV30,CAWSVVGERPLHF,TGTGCCTGGAGTGTAGTCGGGGAACGACCCCTCCACTTT
TRBD2,.,TRBJ2-3,TRBV5-4,CASSPGGQTDTQYF,TGTGCCAGCAGCCCGGGGGGGCAGACAGATACGCAGTATTTT
TRBD2,few,TRBJ2-2,TRBV5-4,CASSPLAGGRAGELFF,TGTGCCAGCAGCCCTCTAGCGGGGGGGCGTGCCGGGGAGCTGTTTTTT
.,.,TRBJ1-5,TRBV2,CASSDLVYSNQPQHF,TGTGCCAGCAGTGACCTGGTCTATAGCAATCAGCCCCAGCATTTT
.,.,TRBJ2-7,TRBV27,CASSLSPGTYEQYF,TGTGCCAGCAGTTTATCGCCAGGGACCTACGAGCAGTACTTC
TRBD1,.,TRBJ1-6,TRBV30,CAWSVDRANSPLHF,TGTGCCTGGAGTGTAGACAGGGCTAATTCACCCCTCCACTTT
.,few,TRBJ1-1,TRBV28,CASGSHRVDTEAFF,TGTGCCAGTGGTAGTCACAGGGTCGACACTGAAGCTTTCTTT
TRBD1,few,TRBJ1-1,TRBV14,CASSQRTGGTEAFF,TGTGCCAGCAGCCAACGGACAGGGGGCACTGAAGCTTTCTTT
TRBD2,few,TRBJ2-6,TRBV5-4,CASSLRASGIISGANVLTF,TGTGCCAGCAGCTTGAGGGCTAGCGGAATTATCTCTGGGGCCAACGTCCTGACTTTC
.,once,TRBJ2-5,TRBV9,CASSGRLDLKTQYF,TGTGCCAGCAGCGGTAGGCTGGACTTGAAGACCCAGTACTTC
.,few,TRBJ2-3,TRBV7-3,CASSFAVRSSLTYTDTQYF,TGTGCCAGCAGCTTTGCGGTACGATCTTCCTTGACCTACACAGATACGCAGTATTTT
.,few,TRBJ1-1,TRBV25-1,CASSRGNTEAFF,TGTGCCAGCAGTCGGGGGAACACTGAAGCTTTCTTT
.,.,TRBJ2-4,TRBV5-5,CASSLGGGNIQYF,TGTGCCAGCAGCCTGGGGGGAGGAAACATTCAGTACTTC
TRBD1,.,TRBJ1-5,TRBV6-5,CASSPGTGGNQPQHF,TGTGCCAGCAGCCCCGGGACAGGGGGCAATCAGCCCCAGCATTTT
TRBD2,.,TRBJ2-1,TRBV5-1,CASSRGTSGSIGEQFF,TGCGCCAGCAGCCGGGGGACTAGCGGGAGTATCGGTGAGCAGTTCTTC
.,few,TRBJ1-1,TRBV6-5,CASSSGVRTEAFF,TGTGCCAGCAGTTCAGGGGTTCGCACTGAAGCTTTCTTT